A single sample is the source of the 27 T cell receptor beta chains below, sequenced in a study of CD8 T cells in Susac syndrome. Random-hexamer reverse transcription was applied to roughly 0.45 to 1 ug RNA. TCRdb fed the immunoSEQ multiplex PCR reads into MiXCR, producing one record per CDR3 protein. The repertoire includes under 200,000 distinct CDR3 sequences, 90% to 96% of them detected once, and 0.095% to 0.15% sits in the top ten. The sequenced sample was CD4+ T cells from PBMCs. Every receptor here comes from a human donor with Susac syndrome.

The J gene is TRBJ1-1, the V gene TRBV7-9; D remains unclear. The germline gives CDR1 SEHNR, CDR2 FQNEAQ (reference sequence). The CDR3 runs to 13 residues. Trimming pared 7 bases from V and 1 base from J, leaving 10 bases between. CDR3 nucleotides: TGTGCCAGCAACCGAGACGGGAACACTGAAGCTTTCTTT. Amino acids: CASNRDGNTEAFF.

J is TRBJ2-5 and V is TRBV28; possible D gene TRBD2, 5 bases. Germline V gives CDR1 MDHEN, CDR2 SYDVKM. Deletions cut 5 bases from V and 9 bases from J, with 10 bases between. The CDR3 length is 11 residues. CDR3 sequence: CASSATAAQYF. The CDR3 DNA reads TGTGCCAGCAGTGCTACAGCGGCCCAGTACTTC.

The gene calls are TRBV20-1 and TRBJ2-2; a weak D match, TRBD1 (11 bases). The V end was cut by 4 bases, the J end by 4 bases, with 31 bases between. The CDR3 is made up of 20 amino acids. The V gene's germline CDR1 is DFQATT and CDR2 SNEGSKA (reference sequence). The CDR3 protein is CSANPGQGASLAGVTGELFF. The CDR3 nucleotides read TGCAGTGCTAACCCCGGACAGGGGGCAAGTCTAGCGGGAGTCACCGGGGAGCTGTTTTTT.

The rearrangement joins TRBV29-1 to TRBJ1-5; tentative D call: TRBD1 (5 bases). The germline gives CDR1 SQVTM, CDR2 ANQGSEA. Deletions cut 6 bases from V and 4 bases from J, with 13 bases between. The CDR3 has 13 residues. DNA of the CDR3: TGCAGCGTGGCCCCAGGGTTGAATCAGCCCCAGCATTTT. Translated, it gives CSVAPGLNQPQHF.

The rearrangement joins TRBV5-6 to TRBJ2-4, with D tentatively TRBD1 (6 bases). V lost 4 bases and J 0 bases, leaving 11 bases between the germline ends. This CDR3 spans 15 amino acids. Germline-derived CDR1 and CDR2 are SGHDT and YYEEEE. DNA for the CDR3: TGTGCCAGCAGCGACAGGTTGCTAGCCAAAAACATTCAGTACTTC. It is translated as CASSDRLLAKNIQYF.

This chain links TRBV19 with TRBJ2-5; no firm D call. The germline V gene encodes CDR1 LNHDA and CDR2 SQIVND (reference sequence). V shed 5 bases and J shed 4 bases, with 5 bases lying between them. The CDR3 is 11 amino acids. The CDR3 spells CASSRRETQYF. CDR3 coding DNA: TGTGCCAGTAGTCGGCGAGAGACCCAGTACTTC.

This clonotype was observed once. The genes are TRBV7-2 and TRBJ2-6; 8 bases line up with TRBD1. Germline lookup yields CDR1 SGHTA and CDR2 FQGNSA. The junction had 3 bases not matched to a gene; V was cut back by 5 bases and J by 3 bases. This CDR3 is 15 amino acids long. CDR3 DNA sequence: TGTGCCAGCAGCACAGGGGGAGGTGGGGCCAACGTCCTGACTTTC. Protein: CASSTGGGGANVLTF.

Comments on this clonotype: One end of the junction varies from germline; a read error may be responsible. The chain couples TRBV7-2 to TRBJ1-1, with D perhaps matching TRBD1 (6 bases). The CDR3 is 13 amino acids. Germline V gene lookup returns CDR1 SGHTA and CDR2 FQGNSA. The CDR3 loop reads CASSFQGTTEAFF. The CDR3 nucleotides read TGCGCCAGCAGCTTTCAGGGGACCACTGAAGCTTTCTTT.

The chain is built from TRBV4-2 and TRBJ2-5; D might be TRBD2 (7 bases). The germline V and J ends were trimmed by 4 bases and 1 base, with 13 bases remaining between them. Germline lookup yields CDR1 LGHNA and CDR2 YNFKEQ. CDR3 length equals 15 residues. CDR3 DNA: TGTGCCAGCAGCCCCCGGGGGGACATCCAAGAGACCCAGTACTTC. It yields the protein CASSPRGDIQETQYF.

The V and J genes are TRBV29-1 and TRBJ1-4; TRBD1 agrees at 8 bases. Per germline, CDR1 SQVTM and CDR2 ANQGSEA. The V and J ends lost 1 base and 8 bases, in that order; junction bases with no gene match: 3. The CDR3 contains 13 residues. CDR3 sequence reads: CSVEVQGEEKLFF. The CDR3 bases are TGCAGCGTTGAAGTACAGGGGGAGGAAAAACTGTTTTTT.

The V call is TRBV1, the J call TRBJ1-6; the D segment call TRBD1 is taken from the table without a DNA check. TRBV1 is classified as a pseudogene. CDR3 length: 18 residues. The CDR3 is CTSSQVTYSGQYNSPLHF. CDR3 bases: TGCACCAGCAGCCAGGTTACATATTCGGGACAGTATAATTCACCCCTCCACTTT.

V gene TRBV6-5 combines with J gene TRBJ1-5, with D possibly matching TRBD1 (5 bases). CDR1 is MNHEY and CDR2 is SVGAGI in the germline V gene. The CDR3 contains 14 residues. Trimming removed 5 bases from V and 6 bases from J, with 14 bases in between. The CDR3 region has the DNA TGTGCCAGCAGTCCCCTCAGGGACGGTCAGCCCCAGCATTTT. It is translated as CASSPLRDGQPQHF.

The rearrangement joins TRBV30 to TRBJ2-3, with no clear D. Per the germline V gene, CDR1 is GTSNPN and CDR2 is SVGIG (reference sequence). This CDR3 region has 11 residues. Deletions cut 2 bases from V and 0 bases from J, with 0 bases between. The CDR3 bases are TGTGCCTGGAGTAGCACAGATACGCAGTATTTT. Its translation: CAWSSTDTQYF.

CDR3 in amino acids: CASSGGTGNTGELFF. CDR3 coding DNA: TGTGCCAGCAGCGGGGGGACAGGGAACACCGGGGAGCTGTTTTTT. The V gene is TRBV2, the J gene TRBJ2-2; possibly TRBD1 for D (8 bases). V lost 6 bases and J 1 base, leaving 12 bases between the germline ends. Germline V gene sequence: CDR1 SNHLY, CDR2 FYNNEI. This CDR3 spans 15 amino acids.

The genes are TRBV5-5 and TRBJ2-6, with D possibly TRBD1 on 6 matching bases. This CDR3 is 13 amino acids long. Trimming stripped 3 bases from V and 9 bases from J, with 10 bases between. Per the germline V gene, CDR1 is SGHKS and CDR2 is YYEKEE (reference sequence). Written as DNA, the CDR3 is TGTGCCAGCAGCTCGGGACATGACAACGTCCTGACTTTC. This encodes CASSSGHDNVLTF. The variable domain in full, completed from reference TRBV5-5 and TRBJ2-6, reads DAGVTQSPTHLIKTRGQQVTLRCSPISGHKSVSWYQQVLGQGPQFIFQYYEKEERGRGNFPDRFSARQFPNYSSELNVNALLLGDSALYLCASSSGHDNVLTFGAGSRLTVL.

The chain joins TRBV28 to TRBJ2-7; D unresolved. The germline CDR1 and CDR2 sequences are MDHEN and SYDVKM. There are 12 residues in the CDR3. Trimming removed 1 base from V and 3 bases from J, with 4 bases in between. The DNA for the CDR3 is TGTGCCAGCAGTTTATCCTACTACGAGCAGTACTTC. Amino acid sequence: CASSLSYYEQYF.

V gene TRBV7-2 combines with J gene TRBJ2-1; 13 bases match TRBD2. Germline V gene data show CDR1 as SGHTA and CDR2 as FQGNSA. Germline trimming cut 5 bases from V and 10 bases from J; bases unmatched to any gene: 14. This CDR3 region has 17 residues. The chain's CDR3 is CASSTTSGRPASLEQFF. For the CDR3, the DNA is TGTGCCAGCAGCACGACTAGCGGGAGGCCGGCGAGTTTGGAGCAGTTCTTC. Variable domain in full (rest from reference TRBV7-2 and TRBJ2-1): GAGVSQSPSNKVTEKGKDVELRCDPISGHTALYWYRQSLGQGLEFLIYFQGNSAPDKSGLPSDRFSAERTGGSVSTLTIQRTQQEDSAVYLCASSTTSGRPASLEQFFGPGTRLTVL.

DNA for the CDR3: TGTGCCAGCAGCTTAGTACACGTTCAATCCTACGAGCAGTACTTC. Amino acids: CASSLVHVQSYEQYF. The V gene is TRBV7-8, the J gene TRBJ2-7; no clear D gene. This CDR3 is built from 15 residues. V lost 1 base and J lost 1, with 11 bases in between. The germline V gene encodes CDR1 SGHVS and CDR2 FQNEAQ.

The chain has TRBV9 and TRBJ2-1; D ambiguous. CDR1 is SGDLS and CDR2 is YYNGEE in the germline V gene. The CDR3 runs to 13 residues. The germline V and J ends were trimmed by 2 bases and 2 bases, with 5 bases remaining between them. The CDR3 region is CASSVSPYNEQFF. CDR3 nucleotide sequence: TGTGCCAGCAGCGTGTCCCCCTACAATGAGCAGTTCTTC. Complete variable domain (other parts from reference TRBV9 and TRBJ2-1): DSGVTQTPKHLITATGQRVTLRCSPRSGDLSVYWYQQSLDQGLQFLIQYYNGEERAKGNILERFSAQQFPDLHSELNLSSLELGDSALYFCASSVSPYNEQFFGPGTRLTVL.

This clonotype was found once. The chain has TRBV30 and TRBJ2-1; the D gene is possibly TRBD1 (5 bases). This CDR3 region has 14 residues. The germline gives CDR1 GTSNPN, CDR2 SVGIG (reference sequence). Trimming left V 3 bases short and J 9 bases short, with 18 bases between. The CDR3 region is CAWRSAPRVSEQFF. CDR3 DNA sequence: TGTGCCTGGAGGAGCGCCCCCAGGGTTAGTGAGCAGTTCTTC.

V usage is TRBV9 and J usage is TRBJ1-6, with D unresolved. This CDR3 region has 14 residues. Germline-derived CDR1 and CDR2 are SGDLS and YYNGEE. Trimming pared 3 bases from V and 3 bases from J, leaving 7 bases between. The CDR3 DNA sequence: TGTGCCAGCAGCGAGGACGACTATAATTCACCCCTCCACTTT. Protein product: CASSEDDYNSPLHF.

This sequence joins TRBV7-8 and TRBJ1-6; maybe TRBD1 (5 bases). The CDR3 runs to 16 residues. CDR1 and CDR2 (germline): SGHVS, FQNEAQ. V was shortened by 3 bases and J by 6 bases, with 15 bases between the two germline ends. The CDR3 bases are TGTGCCAGCAGCTTTACAGGACTTCAATTTAATTCACCCCTCCACTTT. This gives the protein CASSFTGLQFNSPLHF.

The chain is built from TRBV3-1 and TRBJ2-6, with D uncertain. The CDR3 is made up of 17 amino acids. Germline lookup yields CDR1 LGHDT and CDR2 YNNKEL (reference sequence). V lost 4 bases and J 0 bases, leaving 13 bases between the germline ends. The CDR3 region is CASSLGPRNSGANVLTF. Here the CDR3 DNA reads TGTGCCAGCAGCCTAGGTCCGAGGAACTCTGGGGCCAACGTCCTGACTTTC.

CDR3 sequence: CSLGGMNTEAFF. CDR3 bases: TGCAGTCTAGGGGGCATGAACACTGAAGCTTTCTTT. The chain combines TRBV20-1 with TRBJ1-1; 7 bases map to TRBD1. In germline, CDR1 is DFQATT, CDR2 SNEGSKA (reference sequence). The V gene end was trimmed by 8 bases and the J gene end by 0 bases; junction bases not matched to a gene: 3. This CDR3 spans 12 amino acids.

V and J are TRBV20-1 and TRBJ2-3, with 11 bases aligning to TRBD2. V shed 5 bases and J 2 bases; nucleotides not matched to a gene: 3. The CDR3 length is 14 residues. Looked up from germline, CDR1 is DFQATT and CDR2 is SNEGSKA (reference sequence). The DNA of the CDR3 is TGCAGTGCTGGACTAGCGGGCTCCACAGATACGCAGTATTTT. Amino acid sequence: CSAGLAGSTDTQYF.

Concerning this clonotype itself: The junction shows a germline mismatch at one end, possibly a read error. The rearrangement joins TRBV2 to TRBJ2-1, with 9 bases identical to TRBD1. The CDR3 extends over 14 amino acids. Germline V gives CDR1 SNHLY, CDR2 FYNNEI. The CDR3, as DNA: TGTGCCAGCAGTGACCCCCGGGACAGGGTACACGGGGTCTTC. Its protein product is CASSDPRDRVHGVF.

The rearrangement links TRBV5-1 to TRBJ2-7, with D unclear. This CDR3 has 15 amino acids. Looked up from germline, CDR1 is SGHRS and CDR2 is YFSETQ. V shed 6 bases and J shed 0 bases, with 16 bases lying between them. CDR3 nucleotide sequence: TGCGCCAGCACCCCGGATGCGGTGAGCTCCTACGAGCAGTACTTC. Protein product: CASTPDAVSSYEQYF.